This passage covers 26 T cell receptor beta chains from one sample sequenced in a study of metastatic and nonmetastatic thyroid tumors. TCRdb re-analyzed the PCR reads through MiXCR. The sample shows under 95,000 clones, roughly 8.6% of them seen only once. Ahead of thyroid surgery, no patient had received treatment of any kind. Sequencing input: blood. Every receptor here comes from a female donor with papillary thyroid cancer or a benign thyroid nodule (not recorded which). Some clones in this sample may be carry-over from other donors' samples.

In its sample, this clone was seen many times. The chain recombines TRBV5-1 with TRBJ2-5; no firm D call. This CDR3 region has 12 residues. Germline assignment: CDR1 SGHRS and CDR2 YFSETQ. V was shortened by 1 base and J by 1 base, with 2 bases between the two germline ends. This CDR3 reads CASSLLQETQYF. The CDR3 bases are TGCGCCAGCAGCTTGCTCCAAGAGACCCAGTACTTC.

This clone was seen at least ten times. The chain carries TRBV20-1 and TRBJ2-1; D is perhaps TRBD1 or TRBD2 (5 bases each). The CDR3 totals 15 residues. Per germline, CDR1 DFQATT and CDR2 SNEGSKA (reference sequence). The V end was cut by 5 bases, the J end by 2 bases, with 16 bases between. The CDR3 bases are TGCAGTGCTCCGCCGCCGGGACCAGCCTACAATGAGCAGTTCTTC. Translating it yields CSAPPPGPAYNEQFF.

Only a few counts were recorded for this clone. CDR3 coding DNA: TGTGCCAGCAGTTTTCCGGGACAGGGGGGTCAGCCCCAGCATTTT. This translates into CASSFPGQGGQPQHF. The rearrangement joins TRBV28 to TRBJ1-5; 11 positions match TRBD1. The CDR3 consists of 15 residues. CDR1 MDHEN and CDR2 SYDVKM come from the germline V gene. The ends lost 3 bases at V and 6 bases at J; junction bases unmatched: 4.

This clone was picked up many times. Other DNA sequences from this sample encode an identical CDR3 as well. The chain links TRBV18 to TRBJ2-1, with 10 bases aligning to TRBD2. CDR3 length equals 15 residues. V lost 4 bases to trimming and J lost 8 bases; unmatched junction nucleotides: 8. CDR1 is KGHSH and CDR2 is LQKENI in the germline V gene. CDR3 region: CASSHNSGGSDEQFF. CDR3 bases: TGTGCCAGCTCACATAATAGCGGGGGGAGCGATGAGCAGTTCTTC.

This clone was counted many times. This chain uses TRBV25-1 with TRBJ2-5; 8 bases agree with TRBD2. The V gene end was trimmed by 6 bases and the J gene end by 4 bases; junction bases not matched to a gene: 10. The CDR3 contains 15 residues. Germline CDR1 is MGHDK and CDR2 is SYGVNS. DNA for the CDR3: TGTGCCAGCAGCCCGGGGGGGGGGTCGAGAGAGACCCAGTACTTC. It translates to CASSPGGGSRETQYF.

This clone was detected ten times or more. V gene TRBV11-2 combines with J gene TRBJ1-3; no firm D call. The V and J ends lost 5 bases and 8 bases respectively, with 16 bases between them. This CDR3 spans 14 amino acids. Germline CDR1 reads SGHAT; CDR2 reads FQNNGV. The CDR3 reads CASSVGRTTDTIYF. As DNA, the CDR3 is TGTGCCAGCAGCGTAGGGCGTACCACGGACACCATATATTTT. Supplemented by reference TRBV11-2 and TRBJ1-3, the full variable domain reads EAGVAQSPRYKIIEKRQSVAFWCNPISGHATLYWYQQILGQGPKLLIQFQNNGVVDDSQLPKDRFSAERLKGVDSTLKIQPAKLEDSAVYLCASSVGRTTDTIYFGEGSWLTVV.

This clone was observed many times. This chain uses TRBV7-3 with TRBJ1-2; no reliable D call. Germline loops: CDR1 SGHTA, CDR2 FQGTGA. The ends were cut back, 10 bases at V and 0 bases at J, with 18 bases in the middle. The length of the CDR3 is 15 residues. CDR3 in DNA: TGTGCCACCATAGAGGGCTCGTCCCCTAACTATGGCTACACCTTC. Protein sequence: CATIEGSSPNYGYTF.

This clone showed up many times. CDR3 in amino acids: CGTSGGVNYGYTF. CDR3 sequence (DNA): TGTGGAACGTCTGGGGGGGTTAACTATGGCTACACCTTC. This chain uses TRBV28 with TRBJ1-2; weak D call: TRBD1 (5 bases). This CDR3 contains 13 residues. CDR1 MDHEN and CDR2 SYDVKM come from the germline V gene.

Many counts were recorded for this clone. This chain uses TRBV11-3 with TRBJ2-1, with D possibly TRBD2 on 7 matching bases. CDR1 SGHNT and CDR2 YENEEA come from the germline V gene. The CDR3 totals 16 residues. V was pared by 2 bases and J by 7 bases, with 18 bases between. DNA for the CDR3: TGTGCCAGCAGCTTAAGGGTAGGGGGGGCCAGTAATGAGCAGTTCTTC. Translated, it gives CASSLRVGGASNEQFF.

The table lists this clone with many counts. V is TRBV20-1 and J is TRBJ2-7, with 7 bases matching TRBD2. V lost 3 bases, J lost 0 bases, and 8 bases stayed unmatched. The germline CDR1 and CDR2 sequences are DFQATT and SNEGSKA (reference sequence). The CDR3 is 15 amino acids. CDR3 in DNA: TGCAGTGCTAGGGGGACGGGGGGTTTCTCCTACGAGCAGTACTTC. Translated, it gives CSARGTGGFSYEQYF.

This clone was observed a few times. The chain is built from TRBV3-1 and TRBJ2-1; TRBD2 might be the D (5 bases). The CDR3 sequence is 16 residues long. The germline V gene encodes CDR1 LGHDT and CDR2 YNNKEL (reference sequence). V was clipped by 0 bases and J by 3 bases, with 12 bases between them. The chain's CDR3 is CASSQEPGFSYNEQFF. For the CDR3, the DNA is TGTGCCAGCAGCCAAGAACCGGGATTCAGCTACAATGAGCAGTTCTTC.

This clone was found many times. Other DNA sequences within the sample encode an identical CDR3. The chain links TRBV10-2 to TRBJ2-7; 8 nucleotides agree with TRBD2. This CDR3 region has 14 residues. Germline V gene sequence: CDR1 WSHSY, CDR2 SAAADI. Trimming cost V 7 bases and J 3 bases; bases outside gene matches: 8. CDR3 sequence: CASTGSGGGYEQYF. CDR3 coding DNA: TGCGCCAGCACCGGGTCGGGGGGGGGCTACGAGCAGTACTTC.

This clone was recorded many times. This rearrangement joins TRBV28 to TRBJ1-5, with D unresolved. Per germline, CDR1 MDHEN and CDR2 SYDVKM. The CDR3 spans 14 residues. V shed 7 bases and J shed 7 bases, with 17 bases lying between them. The CDR3 sequence: CASTPPAVPQPQHF. The CDR3 nucleotides read TGTGCCAGCACCCCCCCGGCCGTTCCCCAGCCCCAGCATTTT. The full variable domain, with the rest looked up from reference TRBV28 and TRBJ1-5, is DVKVTQSSRYLVKRTGEKVFLECVQDMDHENMFWYRQDPGLGLRLIYFSYDVKMKEKGDIPEGYSVSREKKERFSLILESASTNQTSMYLCASTPPAVPQPQHFGDGTRLSIL.

This clone was detected ten times or more. The rearrangement links TRBV25-1 to TRBJ1-1, with TRBD1 as a possible D gene (5 bases). In germline, CDR1 is MGHDK, CDR2 SYGVNS. Between the trimmed V and J ends, which lost 2 bases and 1 base, there was a span of 5 bases. The CDR3 is 13 amino acids. CDR3 nucleotides: TGTGCCAGCAGTGAAGGGACGAACACTGAAGCTTTCTTT. Its translation: CASSEGTNTEAFF. Drawing the rest from reference TRBV25-1 and TRBJ1-1, the complete variable domain is EADIYQTPRYLVIGTGKKITLECSQTMGHDKMYWYQQDPGMELHLIHYSYGVNSTEKGDLSSESTVSRIRTEHFPLTLESARPSHTSQYLCASSEGTNTEAFFGQGTRLTVV.

This clone was counted many times. The J gene is TRBJ2-7, the V gene TRBV28, with 11 bases identical to TRBD1. The J segment lost 3 bases and the V segment lost 6 bases, leaving 10 bases of the junction unmatched. The CDR3 spans 16 residues. Germline values: CDR1 MDHEN, CDR2 SYDVKM. The CDR3 coding sequence is TGTGCCAGCAGCTCTGGGACAGGGGGGAGTTTCTACGAGCAGTACTTC. Translating gives CASSSGTGGSFYEQYF.

The chain couples TRBV29-1 to TRBJ1-6; D is unresolved. The CDR3 runs 14 residues. Germline V gives CDR1 SQVTM, CDR2 ANQGSEA. V was clipped by 7 bases and J by 7 bases, with 17 bases between them. In DNA, the CDR3 is TGCAGCGCCAGTGTCGGGCAAGGGAATTCACCCCTCCACTTT. Translation gives CSASVGQGNSPLHF.

This chain's CDR3 is CASREGLSMENSPLHF. The CDR3 bases are TGTGCCAGCAGGGAGGGCCTTAGCATGGAGAATTCACCCCTCCACTTT. The V gene is TRBV6-1, the J gene TRBJ1-6, with D hard to call. Germline-derived CDR1 and CDR2 are MNHNS and SASEGT. CDR3 length: 16 amino acids. V dropped 6 bases and J dropped 7 bases, with 19 bases sitting between them.

This clone was found a few times. A much larger clone is a single base away; this may be a read error. The chain recombines TRBV6-9 with TRBJ1-2, with a weak D call TRBD1 (6 bases). Germline loops: CDR1 MNHGY, CDR2 SVAAGI. The CDR3 covers 12 residues. The CDR3 nucleotides read TGCGCCAGCAGTGAGGACAGTTATGGCTACGCCTTC. Translated, it gives CASSEDSYGYAF.

This clone has just a few counts. A much larger clone differs by one base, so this may be a read error. Different DNA sequences within this sample yield the same CDR3. This chain connects TRBV3-1 to TRBJ1-4; 9 bases map to TRBD1. The CDR3 covers 11 residues. CDR1 LGHDT and CDR2 YNNKEL come from the germline V gene (reference sequence). The CDR3 region has the DNA TGCGCCAGCAGTCAGACAGGGGGTATGTTTTTT. This translates into CASSQTGGMFF.

This clone was recorded many times. Other DNA sequences of this sample code for an identical CDR3. The chain employs TRBV30 and TRBJ2-7; possibly TRBD2 for D (6 bases). Trimming stripped 4 bases from V and 5 bases from J, with 21 bases between. In germline, CDR1 is GTSNPN, CDR2 SVGIG (reference sequence). The CDR3 is 15 amino acids. CDR3 amino acids: CAWMRSGGIPHEQYF. The CDR3 DNA reads as TGTGCCTGGATGCGGTCAGGAGGGATACCTCACGAGCAGTACTTC. Looking up the rest from reference TRBV30 and TRBJ2-7 gives the full variable domain: SQTIHQWPATLVQPVGSPLSLECTVEGTSNPNLYWYRQAAGRGLQLLFYSVGIGQISSEVPQNLSASRPQDRQFILSSKKLLLSDSGFYLCAWMRSGGIPHEQYFGPGTRLTVT.

Concerning this clone: A much larger clone lies a single base off, so this may be a read error. The rearrangement joins TRBV11-2 to TRBJ2-7; 12 bases agree with TRBD2. The CDR3 has 18 amino acids. J was trimmed by 0 bases and V by 7 bases; bases with no gene match: 13. Germline V CDR1 and CDR2: SGHAT, FQNNGV. The CDR3 region is CASISRGATSGSSYEQYF. The CDR3 nucleotides are TGTGCCAGCATCTCTAGAGGGGCGACTAGCGGGAGCTCCTACGAGCAGTACTTC.

The sample holds many counts of this clone. The V call is TRBV13, the J call TRBJ1-4, with TRBD1 matching 11 bases. V lost 2 bases to trimming and J lost 2 bases; unmatched junction nucleotides: 10. This CDR3 region has 19 residues. The germline V gene encodes CDR1 PRHDT and CDR2 FYEKMQ (reference sequence). CDR3 in DNA: TGTGCCAGCAGCTTATCGGGACAGGGGGTGACAACGACTAATGAAAAACTGTTTTTT. Its translation: CASSLSGQGVTTTNEKLFF.

This clone came up a few times. This may be a read error: a much more frequent sequence differs by one nucleotide. Other DNA sequences of this sample code for an identical CDR3. V usage is TRBV27 and J usage is TRBJ2-7; D gene ambiguous. The CDR3 runs to 13 residues. Germline assignment: CDR1 MNHEY and CDR2 SMNVEV (reference sequence). Trimming removed 4 bases from V and 2 bases from J, with 9 bases in between. As DNA, the CDR3 is TGTGCCAGCAGTTCCGGTGGTCCCTACGAGCAGTACTTC. The encoded protein is CASSSGGPYEQYF.

In its sample, this clone was seen many times. The V call is TRBV4-1, the J call TRBJ2-1; 7 bases line up with TRBD1. Germline values: CDR1 MGHRA, CDR2 YSYEKL. V lost 4 bases to trimming and J lost 4 bases; unmatched junction nucleotides: 7. The CDR3 is 15 amino acids. The CDR3 spells CASSRRTGEYNEQFF. Written as DNA, the CDR3 is TGCGCCAGCAGCCGCCGAACAGGGGAATACAATGAGCAGTTCTTC.

This clone has ten or more counts. The chain combines TRBV12-3 or TRBV12-4 with TRBJ1-6; 7 bases match TRBD1. This CDR3 comprises 13 residues. Trimming took 6 bases from V and 13 from J; bases not matched to a gene: 9. CDR3 amino acids: CASRYTTGNPLHF. In DNA, the CDR3 is TGTGCCAGCAGATACACGACAGGGAATCCCCTCCACTTT.

This clone was picked up many times. This sequence joins TRBV28 and TRBJ2-1; 10 positions match TRBD2. The CDR3 has 15 residues. The V gene end was trimmed by 5 bases and the J gene end by 3 bases; junction bases not matched to a gene: 4. CDR1 is MDHEN, CDR2 SYDVKM, per germline. DNA of the CDR3: TGTGCCAGCAGTACCCCTAGCGGGGGCTACAATGAGCAGTTCTTC. Translation gives CASSTPSGGYNEQFF. Using reference TRBV28 and TRBJ2-1 for the parts outside the CDR3, the full variable domain is DVKVTQSSRYLVKRTGEKVFLECVQDMDHENMFWYRQDPGLGLRLIYFSYDVKMKEKGDIPEGYSVSREKKERFSLILESASTNQTSMYLCASSTPSGGYNEQFFGPGTRLTVL.